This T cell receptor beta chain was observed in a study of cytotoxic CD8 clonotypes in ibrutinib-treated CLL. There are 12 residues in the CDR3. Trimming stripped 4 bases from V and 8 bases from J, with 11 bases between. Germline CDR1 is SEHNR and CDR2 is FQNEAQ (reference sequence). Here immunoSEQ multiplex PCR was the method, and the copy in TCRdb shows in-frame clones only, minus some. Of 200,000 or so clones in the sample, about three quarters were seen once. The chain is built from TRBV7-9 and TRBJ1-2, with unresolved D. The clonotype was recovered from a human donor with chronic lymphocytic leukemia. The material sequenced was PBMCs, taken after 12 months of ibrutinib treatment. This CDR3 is CASSSAGLGYTF. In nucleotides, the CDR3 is TGTGCCAGCAGCTCCGCGGGTCTCGGCTACACCTTC.